The clone carrying this T cell receptor (beta chain) was detected a few times. CDR3 and TCR beta VDJ profiling relied on genomic DNA as the template. TCRdb processed the reads anew with MiXCR; each CDR3 protein has one entry. The repertoire consists of around 190,000 distinct CDR3 sequences, with roughly 56% occurring once and the leading ten covering approximately 15%. The germline V and J ends were trimmed by 0 bases and 6 bases, with 10 bases remaining between them. The CDR3 extends over 13 amino acids. Germline V gives CDR1 SGHRS, CDR2 YFSETQ. This sample was taken from a study of CD8+CD57+ T cells in acquired aplastic anemia. Study details: Healthy CD8+ samples averaged roughly 9.9 million reads.

The chain is built from TRBV5-1 and TRBJ2-7; no firm D call. The origin of this receptor is a human donor in good health, serving as a control. The sample taken for sequencing was sorted CD4+, CD8+, or CD8+CD57+ T cells (not recorded which) from PBMCs. The CDR3 loop reads CASSLVAGSEQYF. The DNA for the CDR3 is TGCGCCAGCAGCTTGGTAGCTGGATCCGAGCAGTACTTC.